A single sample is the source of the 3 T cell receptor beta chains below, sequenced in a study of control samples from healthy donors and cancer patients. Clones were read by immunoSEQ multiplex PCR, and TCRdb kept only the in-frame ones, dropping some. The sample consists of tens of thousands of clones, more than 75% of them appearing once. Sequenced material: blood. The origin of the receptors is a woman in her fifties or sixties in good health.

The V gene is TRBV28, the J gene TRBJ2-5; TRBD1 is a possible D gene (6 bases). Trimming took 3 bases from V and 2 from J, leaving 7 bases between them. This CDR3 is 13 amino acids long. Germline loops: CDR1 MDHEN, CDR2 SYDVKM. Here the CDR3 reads CASSFQGQETQYF. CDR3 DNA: TGTGCCAGCAGTTTTCAGGGGCAAGAGACCCAGTACTTC.

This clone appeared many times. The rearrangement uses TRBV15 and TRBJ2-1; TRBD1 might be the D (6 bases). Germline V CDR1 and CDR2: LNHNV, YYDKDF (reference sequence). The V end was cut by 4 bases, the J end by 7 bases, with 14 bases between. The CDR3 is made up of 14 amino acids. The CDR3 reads CATSTGDNRNEQFF. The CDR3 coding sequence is TGTGCCACCAGCACAGGGGACAACCGAAATGAGCAGTTCTTC.

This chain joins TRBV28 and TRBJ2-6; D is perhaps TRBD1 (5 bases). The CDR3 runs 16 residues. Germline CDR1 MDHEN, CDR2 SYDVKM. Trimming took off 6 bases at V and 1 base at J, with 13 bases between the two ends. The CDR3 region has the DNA TGTGCCAGCAGGCACAAACCAGGGTCTGGGGCCAACGTCCTGACTTTC. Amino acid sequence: CASRHKPGSGANVLTF.